Listed here are 4 T cell receptor beta chains from one sample, sequenced in a study of T cell responses to AZD1222 COVID-19 vaccine. Profiling relied on immunoSEQ multiplex PCR, and the TCRdb table lists in-frame clones only, not all of them. Of 15,000 to 20,000 clones detected, over 60% appear once; the ten largest clones hold 12% to 15%. Material: peripheral blood, obtained 28 days after the second AZD1222 dose. The receptors originated from an adult who received the AZD1222 COVID-19 vaccine.

This clone appeared a single time. The V and J genes are TRBV18 and TRBJ1-2, with no clear D. CDR3 length: 14 amino acids. From germline, CDR1 is KGHSH and CDR2 LQKENI. V was cut by 1 base and J by 3 bases, with 9 bases left in between. The CDR3 here is CASSPQGRDYGYTF. The CDR3 DNA reads as TGTGCCAGCTCACCACAGGGTAGGGACTATGGCTACACCTTC.

The chain is built from TRBV28 and TRBJ1-5, with 9 bases fitting TRBD1. V trimming: 3 bases; J trimming: 4 bases; junction bases outside the gene matches: 4. Looked up from germline, CDR1 is MDHEN and CDR2 is SYDVKM. The CDR3 is 15 amino acids. The CDR3, as DNA: TGTGCCAGCAGTTTGGGGACAGGGTATAATCAGCCCCAGCATTTT. Protein product: CASSLGTGYNQPQHF.

V gene TRBV10-3 combines with J gene TRBJ2-2; no clear D gene. The CDR3 totals 13 residues. Germline assignment: CDR1 ENHRY and CDR2 SYGVKD. V dropped 3 bases and J dropped 4 bases, with 6 bases sitting between them. The CDR3 DNA follows: TGTGCCATCAGTGAATGGACCACCGGGGAGCTGTTTTTT. Its translation is CAISEWTTGELFF.

This clone came up a few times. CDR3 region: CASSLVLSGANVLTF. The CDR3 DNA reads as TGTGCCAGCAGTCTGGTACTCTCTGGGGCCAACGTCCTGACTTTC. This chain links TRBV6-2 or TRBV6-3 with TRBJ2-6, with D hard to call. The length of the CDR3 is 15 residues. Germline lookup yields CDR1 MNHEY and CDR2 SVGEGT. Trimming pared 5 bases from V and 0 bases from J, leaving 8 bases between.